This T cell receptor (beta chain) was retrieved from a study of beta chain features in type 1 diabetes. Study-level information: Patients looked much like healthy donors when it came to age, gender and cell yields.

Sorting based on CD45RO/CCR7/CD25/CD127/CD95/CD27 separated CD4+ naive, central memory, regulatory and stem cell-like memory cells. Per the germline V gene, CDR1 is ENHRY and CDR2 is SYGVKD. V lost 2 bases and J 2 bases, leaving 7 bases between the germline ends. The CDR3 contains 14 residues. The authors reverse transcribed all of the isolated RNA, so sequencing captured expressed TCRB transcripts. Using immunoSEQ multiplex PCR, the repertoire was profiled, and TCRdb retains in-frame clones only, with some absent. Of over 700,000 clones listed, 15% to 20% are singletons. This sequence originates from a woman in her late teens or twenties in good health. Material for sequencing was naive CD4+ T cells from blood. This sequence joins TRBV10-3 and TRBJ1-3, with D unresolved. The CDR3 loop is CAISEHGTGNTIYF. The CDR3 nucleotides read TGTGCCATCAGTGAGCACGGTACTGGAAACACCATATATTTT.